A selection of T cell receptor beta chains follows, all from one sample in a study of control samples from healthy donors and cancer patients. Clones were sequenced by immunoSEQ multiplex PCR, and TCRdb holds only the in-frame ones, with some missing. The sample has approximately 120,000 clones; about 90% are singletons. Sequencing was done on a sample of blood. All receptors come from a man aged 55-75 years in good health. Each CDR3 is given with its conserved first and last residue. Each record gives: D gene, clone size, V gene, J gene, CDR3 protein, CDR3 DNA. D genes are given only for firm matches. For some rows the clone size is stated as once, few or many, or as a class when expanded; others skip it.

NA,NA,TRBV20-1,TRBJ2-1,CSAAAFDEQFF,TGCAGTGCAGCTGCCTTCGATGAGCAGTTCTTC
TRBD2,NA,TRBV5-1,TRBJ2-1,CASSFGSSGGYEQFF,TGCGCCAGCAGCTTCGGGTCTAGCGGGGGTTATGAGCAGTTCTTC
NA,NA,TRBV9,TRBJ1-5,CASSVVELNQPQHF,TGTGCCAGCAGCGTAGTAGAGCTCAATCAGCCCCAGCATTTT
NA,NA,TRBV19,TRBJ2-2,CASRRDRLGELFF,TGTGCCTCGCGCCGCGATCGGCTCGGGGAGCTGTTTTTT
NA,NA,TRBV5-1,TRBJ2-1,CASSLQGEHYNEQFF,TGCGCCAGCAGCCTACAGGGCGAGCATTACAATGAGCAGTTCTTC
NA,NA,TRBV5-6,TRBJ2-4,CASSRGAGNIQYF,TGTGCCAGCAGCCGGGGGGCCGGAAACATTCAGTACTTC
NA,few,TRBV7-2,TRBJ2-2,CASSVDYTGTLNTGELFF,TGTGCCAGCAGCGTAGATTACACCGGGACATTGAACACCGGGGAGCTGTTTTTT
NA,NA,TRBV28,TRBJ1-1,CASSFRGGGKTEAFF,TGTGCCAGCAGTTTCAGGGGTGGGGGGAAGACTGAAGCTTTCTTT
NA,NA,TRBV28,TRBJ1-6,CASSDAPGSGSPLHF,TGTGCCAGCAGCGACGCCCCAGGGAGCGGTTCACCCCTCCACTTT
NA,few,TRBV7-2,TRBJ1-4,CASSLASLLNEKLFF,TGTGCCAGCAGCTTAGCGAGCCTGCTAAATGAAAAACTGTTTTTT
NA,NA,TRBV6-5,TRBJ1-1,CASSYDQLGEAFF,TGTGCCAGCAGTTACGATCAGCTTGGGGAAGCTTTCTTT
NA,NA,TRBV4-1,TRBJ2-7,CASSQDLSGLHDEQYF,TGCGCCAGCAGCCAAGATCTTTCGGGCCTTCACGACGAGCAGTACTTC
NA,NA,TRBV7-2,TRBJ1-2,CASSLVEGYGYTF,TGTGCCAGCAGCTTAGTTGAGGGGTATGGCTACACCTTC
NA,NA,TRBV18,TRBJ2-4,CASSPPGLGTALAKNIQYF,TGTGCCAGCTCACCACCGGGACTCGGGACCGCCCTAGCCAAAAACATTCAGTACTTC
TRBD1,NA,TRBV28,TRBJ1-2,CASRPPGGIYGYTF,TGTGCCAGCAGGCCGCCAGGGGGGATCTATGGCTACACCTTC
TRBD2,NA,TRBV6-1,TRBJ2-3,CASRLAIPTDTQYF,TGTGCCAGCAGACTAGCGATTCCCACAGATACGCAGTATTTT
TRBD1,NA,TRBV27,TRBJ1-6,CASTLQGAQSSPLHF,TGTGCCAGCACCCTTCAGGGGGCGCAGAGTTCACCCCTCCACTTT
TRBD1,NA,TRBV19,TRBJ1-4,CASSIGQGGRNEKLFF,TGTGCCAGTAGTATAGGACAGGGAGGACGGAATGAAAAACTGTTTTTT
NA,NA,TRBV15,TRBJ2-7,CATSREGSYEQYF,TGTGCCACCAGCAGAGAGGGCAGCTACGAGCAGTACTTC
NA,NA,TRBV4-3,TRBJ1-4,CASSQVIRENLFF,TGCGCCAGCAGCCAAGTTATTCGAGAGAACCTGTTTTTT
TRBD1,NA,TRBV6-6,TRBJ2-7,CASSSPGQGGYEQYF,TGTGCCAGCAGTAGTCCGGGACAGGGAGGCTACGAGCAGTACTTC
TRBD1,NA,TRBV6-5,TRBJ1-4,CASRGQGGGEKLFF,TGTGCCAGCAGAGGACAGGGCGGTGGGGAAAAACTGTTTTTT
NA,NA,TRBV24-1,TRBJ2-5,CATSGPGVGQETQYF,TGTGCCACCAGTGGCCCGGGAGTAGGCCAAGAGACCCAGTACTTC
TRBD1,few,TRBV18,TRBJ2-2,CASSPLSRQGTGELFF,TGTGCCAGCTCACCGCTCTCAAGACAGGGGACCGGGGAGCTGTTTTTT
NA,NA,TRBV19,TRBJ1-4,CASSIREVEKLFF,TGTGCCAGTAGTATTCGAGAAGTGGAAAAACTGTTTTTT
TRBD1,NA,TRBV19,TRBJ1-6,CASSGTGSINSPLHF,TGTGCCTCCAGCGGGACAGGGTCGATTAATTCACCCCTCCACTTT
NA,NA,TRBV28,TRBJ1-1,CASSFPRGAEKGTPRAFF,TGTGCCAGCAGTTTCCCCCGAGGAGCTGAAAAAGGGACCCCTCGAGCTTTCTTT
NA,NA,TRBV19,TRBJ1-5,CASSIGDGGGNQPQHF,TGTGCCAGTAGTATAGGGGACGGGGGAGGCAATCAGCCCCAGCATTTT
NA,once,TRBV28,TRBJ2-7,CASRTAGPDLPYEQYF,TGTGCCAGCAGAACAGCTGGCCCAGACCTCCCCTACGAGCAGTACTTC
TRBD2,few,TRBV9,TRBJ2-1,CASSVVPSGGHEQFF,TGTGCCAGCAGCGTAGTGCCTAGCGGGGGACATGAGCAGTTCTTC
TRBD1,NA,TRBV5-1,TRBJ1-1,CASSLRDSGTEAFF,TGCGCCAGCAGCCTCCGGGACAGTGGGACTGAAGCTTTCTTT
NA,once,TRBV28,TRBJ1-2,CASRLYPGGGYTF,TGTGCCAGCAGATTGTACCCGGGGGGCGGCTACACCTTC
TRBD1,few,TRBV28,TRBJ1-2,CASSFYNDRGDGYTF,TGTGCCAGCAGTTTCTACAACGACAGGGGTGATGGCTACACCTTC
NA,NA,TRBV27,TRBJ2-4,CASRGGIGRTSF,TGTGCCAGCAGGGGAGGTATTGGCAGAACATCGTTC
NA,NA,TRBV27,TRBJ2-1,CASARLSGNEQFF,TGTGCCAGCGCGCGTCTCAGCGGCAATGAGCAGTTCTTC
NA,NA,TRBV7-2,TRBJ2-3,CASSVSGFTDTQYF,TGTGCCAGCAGCGTTTCGGGGTTCACAGATACGCAGTATTTT
NA,NA,TRBV19,TRBJ2-3,CASSMFADLGDTDTQYF,TGTGCCAGTAGTATGTTCGCAGACCTAGGAGACACAGATACGCAGTATTTT
NA,NA,TRBV7-2,TRBJ2-1,CASSLAGGPGNEQFF,TGTGCCAGCAGCTTAGCGGGGGGGCCGGGGAATGAGCAGTTCTTC
NA,NA,TRBV4-1,TRBJ2-7,CASSEVARQDLNEQYF,TGCGCCAGCAGCGAAGTAGCGCGCCAGGACCTCAACGAGCAGTACTTC
NA,few,TRBV7-9,TRBJ1-4,CASSLLGMGNEKLFF,TGTGCCAGCAGCTTACTGGGGATGGGTAATGAAAAACTGTTTTTT
NA,NA,TRBV7-9,TRBJ1-2,CASSSGAREDGYTF,TGTGCCAGCAGCTCCGGGGCCAGGGAGGATGGCTACACCTTC
NA,NA,TRBV3-1/TRBV3-2,TRBJ2-5,CASSAGVRTQYF,TGTGCCAGCAGCGCCGGTGTGAGGACCCAGTACTTC
TRBD1,few,TRBV9,TRBJ2-7,CASSVGSTGTEQYF,TGTGCCAGCAGCGTAGGATCGACAGGGACCGAGCAGTACTTC
NA,NA,TRBV19,TRBJ1-1,CASILGLRGNTEAFF,TGTGCCAGTATTCTCGGCTTACGGGGGAACACTGAAGCTTTCTTT
TRBD1,NA,TRBV12-3/TRBV12-4,TRBJ2-1,CASSLETGGHFF,TGTGCCAGCAGTCTAGAAACAGGGGGCCACTTCTTC
NA,NA,TRBV6-5,TRBJ2-6,CASRSGTGANVLTF,TGTGCCAGCAGGAGCGGAACTGGGGCCAACGTCCTGACTTTC
NA,NA,TRBV18,TRBJ2-3,CASSRASGAEGSDTQYF,TGTGCCAGCTCACGGGCCTCCGGGGCCGAAGGGTCAGATACGCAGTATTTT
TRBD1,NA,TRBV4-2,TRBJ1-1,CASSTITGASTEAFF,TGTGCCAGCAGCACCATAACAGGGGCGAGCACTGAAGCTTTCTTT
TRBD1,NA,TRBV12-3/TRBV12-4,TRBJ1-2,CASSPGQGFYTF,TGTGCCAGCAGCCCGGGACAGGGGTTCTACACCTTC
TRBD2,NA,TRBV4-3,TRBJ2-3,CASSQGSGAGTSTDTQYF,TGCGCCAGCAGCCAGGGCAGTGGAGCGGGAACTAGCACAGATACGCAGTATTTT
NA,NA,TRBV5-5,TRBJ2-5,CASSSGQGRVQETQYF,TGTGCCAGCAGCTCAGGGCAGGGGCGGGTCCAAGAGACCCAGTACTTC
NA,NA,TRBV28,TRBJ1-6,CASSFAGGNSPLHF,TGTGCCAGCAGTTTTGCGGGGGGAAATTCACCCCTCCACTTT
NA,NA,TRBV5-1,TRBJ2-3,CASSLEGVQSDTQYF,TGCGCCAGCAGCTTGGAGGGGGTTCAATCAGATACGCAGTATTTT
NA,NA,TRBV27,TRBJ2-6,CASPLRGGNSGANVLTF,TGTGCCAGCCCCCTTCGGGGAGGCAACTCTGGGGCCAACGTCCTGACTTTC
NA,once,TRBV28,TRBJ1-2,CASSFTSNYGYTF,TGTGCCAGCAGTTTCACCAGTAACTATGGCTACACCTTC
NA,NA,TRBV30,TRBJ1-1,CAWSVQVTTEAFF,TGTGCCTGGAGTGTACAGGTTACTACTGAAGCTTTCTTT
TRBD1,few,TRBV5-1,TRBJ1-1,CASMLGTGATEAFF,TGCGCCAGCATGTTGGGGACAGGGGCCACTGAAGCTTTCTTT
NA,once,TRBV12-3/TRBV12-4,TRBJ2-4,CAASIPLSNIQYF,TGTGCCGCCTCCATTCCGTTATCAAACATTCAGTACTTC
NA,once,TRBV24-1,TRBJ1-5,CATAHTGLGQPQHF,TGTGCCACCGCTCATACAGGGTTGGGTCAGCCCCAGCATTTT